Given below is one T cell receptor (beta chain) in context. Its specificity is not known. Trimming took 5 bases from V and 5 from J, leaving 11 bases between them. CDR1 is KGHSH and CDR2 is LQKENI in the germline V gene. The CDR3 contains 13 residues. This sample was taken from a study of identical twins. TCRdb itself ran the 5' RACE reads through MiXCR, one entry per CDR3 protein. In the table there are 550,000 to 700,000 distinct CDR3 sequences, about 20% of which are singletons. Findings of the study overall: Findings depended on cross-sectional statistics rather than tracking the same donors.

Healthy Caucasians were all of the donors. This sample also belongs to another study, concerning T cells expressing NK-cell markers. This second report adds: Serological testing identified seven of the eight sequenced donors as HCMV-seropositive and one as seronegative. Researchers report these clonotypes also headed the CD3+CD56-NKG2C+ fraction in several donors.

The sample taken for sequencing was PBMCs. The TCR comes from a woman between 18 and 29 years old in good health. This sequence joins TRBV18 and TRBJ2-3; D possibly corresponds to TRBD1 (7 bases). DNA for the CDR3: TGTGCCAGCTCATCCCAGGGGGGAGATACGCAGTATTTT. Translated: CASSSQGGDTQYF.